Listed below are T cell receptor beta chains from one sample, sequenced in a study of Ad26.COV2.S vaccination and SARS-CoV-2 variants. Only in-frame clones appear in the TCRdb table, and some are missing; sequencing was by immunoSEQ multiplex PCR. The table has more than 300,000 clones, about 82% seen once; the top ten hold 2% to 2.5%. The sample here was peripheral blood, taken in a trial of Ad26.COV2.S vaccine versus placebo. These receptors originate from a person between 18 and 65 years old who received the Ad26.COV2.S COVID-19 vaccine or a placebo. The CDR3 runs from the conserved cysteine through the conserved F or W. Fields, in order: CDR3 protein, CDR3 DNA, clone size, D gene, J gene, V gene. The D gene is left open where the match is weak. Clone size appears in some rows only: once, few, many, or a class for an expanded clone.

CASSQGVGQLEPQHF | TGTGCCAGCAGCCAAGGAGTTGGGCAATTGGAGCCCCAGCATTTT | . | . | TRBJ1-5 | TRBV3-1/TRBV3-2
CASSQDAGYNEQFF | TGCGCCAGCAGCCAAGATGCAGGGTACAATGAGCAGTTCTTC | . | . | TRBJ2-1 | TRBV4-1
CASSQELGVGETQYF | TGTGCCAGCAGCCAAGAACTGGGGGTCGGGGAGACCCAGTACTTC | . | . | TRBJ2-5 | TRBV3-1/TRBV3-2
CASSFVGTGSSYTQYF | TGTGCCAGCAGCTTCGTAGGGACAGGCTCATCCTATACGCAGTATTTT | . | TRBD1 | TRBJ2-3 | TRBV7-9
CASRRTRTGELFF | TGTGCCAGCAGACGGACTCGCACCGGGGAGCTGTTTTTT | . | . | TRBJ2-2 | TRBV27
CAWSVLQGDGYTF | TGTGCCTGGAGTGTATTGCAGGGGGATGGCTACACCTTC | . | TRBD1 | TRBJ1-2 | TRBV30
CASSLAGDSNEKLFF | TGTGCCAGCAGCTTAGCTGGGGACAGCAATGAAAAACTGTTTTTT | . | TRBD1 | TRBJ1-4 | TRBV7-8
CASSQGHNSPLHF | TGTGCCAGCAGCCAGGGACACAATTCACCCCTCCACTTT | few | . | TRBJ1-6 | TRBV7-3
CASSYRGSGDNEQFF | TGTGCCAGCAGTTACAGAGGTTCCGGGGACAATGAGCAGTTCTTC | . | . | TRBJ2-1 | TRBV6-5
CASSGPPGAYNSPLHF | TGTGCCAGCAGTGGACCTCCGGGAGCCTATAATTCACCCCTCCACTTT | . | . | TRBJ1-6 | TRBV27
CASSQVAHGYTF | TGTGCCAGCAGCCAAGTAGCACACGGCTACACCTTC | . | . | TRBJ1-2 | TRBV3-1/TRBV3-2
CASSPRFGGAFYEQFF | TGTGCCAGCTCACCACGGTTCGGGGGGGCTTTCTATGAGCAGTTCTTC | . | TRBD2 | TRBJ2-1 | TRBV18
CASSQGAVMTDTQYF | TGTGCCAGCAGCCAGGGGGCGGTTATGACAGATACGCAGTATTTT | . | TRBD1 | TRBJ2-3 | TRBV7-8
CASSLAAGTFMYGYTF | TGTGCCAGCAGCTTAGCGGCAGGGACCTTTATGTATGGCTACACCTTC | . | . | TRBJ1-2 | TRBV7-9
CATSDPRQGGTGELFF | TGTGCCACCAGTGATCCCCGACAGGGAGGCACCGGGGAGCTGTTTTTT | . | . | TRBJ2-2 | TRBV24-1
CASGSGTGANVLTF | TGTGCCAGCGGTTCAGGGACTGGGGCCAACGTCCTGACTTTC | . | . | TRBJ2-6 | TRBV28
CASSFIAGSSYNEQFF | TGTGCCAGCAGTTTCATTGCGGGGAGCTCCTACAATGAGCAGTTCTTC | . | . | TRBJ2-1 | TRBV28
CASGGTVNTGELFF | TGCGCCAGTGGGGGGACAGTGAACACCGGGGAGCTGTTTTTT | few | . | TRBJ2-2 | TRBV5-1
CASSLEGHPDNQPQHF | TGTGCCAGCAGCTTAGAGGGACATCCGGACAATCAGCCCCAGCATTTT | . | . | TRBJ1-5 | TRBV7-6
CASSLGLAGANTQYF | TGTGCCAGCAGCTTAGGACTAGCGGGGGCGAATACGCAGTATTTT | . | TRBD2 | TRBJ2-3 | TRBV7-2
CASSLDYILGSHLVYEQYF | TGTGCCAGCAGCTTAGATTACATTCTCGGGTCCCACCTTGTCTACGAGCAGTACTTC | . | . | TRBJ2-7 | TRBV11-2
CASSSEPGGYEQYF | TGCGCCAGCAGCTCGGAGCCAGGGGGCTACGAGCAGTACTTC | . | TRBD1 | TRBJ2-7 | TRBV5-1
CASHPDNLGANVLTF | TGCGCCAGCCACCCCGACAATCTGGGGGCCAACGTCCTGACTTTC | . | . | TRBJ2-6 | TRBV5-1
CASSRGGEGETQYF | TGTGCCAGCAGCCGCGGGGGGGAGGGAGAGACCCAGTACTTC | . | TRBD2 | TRBJ2-5 | TRBV7-2
CASSLSLGATGELFF | TGTGCCAGCAGCTTAAGTCTGGGTGCCACCGGGGAGCTGTTTTTT | . | . | TRBJ2-2 | TRBV7-3
CASSHLDLRGNTEAFF | TGTGCCAGCAGCCATCTTGATCTCCGGGGGAACACTGAAGCTTTCTTT | . | . | TRBJ1-1 | TRBV5-6
CASSQVQGAEAFF | TGCGCCAGCAGCCAAGTCCAAGGGGCTGAAGCTTTCTTT | . | . | TRBJ1-1 | TRBV4-1
CASSRRQGPFEQYF | TGTGCCAGCAGCCGGCGGCAGGGACCATTCGAGCAGTACTTC | once | . | TRBJ2-7 | TRBV2
CASSPPKGVGIRETQYF | TGTGCCAGCTCACCCCCAAAGGGGGTAGGGATCAGAGAGACCCAGTACTTC | . | . | TRBJ2-5 | TRBV18
CASSYSPKLTYEQYF | TGTGCCAGCAGTTACTCTCCGAAATTGACCTACGAGCAGTACTTC | . | . | TRBJ2-7 | TRBV6-5
CASSQESHRDPSNF | TGCGCCAGCAGCCAAGAGAGCCACCGGGACCCCTCGAACTTC | . | . | TRBJ2-7 | TRBV4-1
CASKGRNTGELFF | TGTGCCAGTAAAGGACGGAACACCGGGGAGCTGTTTTTT | once | . | TRBJ2-2 | TRBV19
CASNPGGNTIYF | TGTGCCAGCAATCCAGGGGGAAACACCATATATTTT | . | . | TRBJ1-3 | TRBV12-3/TRBV12-4
CASSSQAAGSYNEQFF | TGCGCCAGCAGCTCACAGGCTGCCGGCTCCTACAATGAGCAGTTCTTC | . | . | TRBJ2-1 | TRBV5-1
CASSQPRETQYF | TGCGCCAGCAGCCAGCCAAGGGAGACCCAGTACTTC | . | . | TRBJ2-5 | TRBV5-1
CASSEHVQGEYTEAFF | TGCGCCAGCAGTGAACACGTTCAAGGGGAGTACACTGAAGCTTTCTTT | . | . | TRBJ1-1 | TRBV10-2
CASSLSGTGGYEQYF | TGTGCCAGCAGTTTATCCGGGACAGGGGGGTACGAGCAGTACTTC | . | TRBD1 | TRBJ2-7 | TRBV27
CASSLSGTEAFF | TGTGCCAGCAGCTTATCGGGCACTGAAGCTTTCTTT | . | . | TRBJ1-1 | TRBV11-3
CASSLPGQGRWQPQHF | TGTGCCAGCAGCTTACCCGGACAGGGTAGGTGGCAGCCCCAGCATTTT | . | TRBD1 | TRBJ1-5 | TRBV7-2
CATSDVGTAQETQYF | TGTGCCACCAGTGATGTCGGGACAGCCCAAGAGACCCAGTACTTC | . | TRBD1 | TRBJ2-5 | TRBV24-1
CASSPRSGGRSSYEQYF | TGTGCCAGCAGTCCCCGCTCGGGAGGTCGGAGCTCCTACGAGCAGTACTTC | . | TRBD2 | TRBJ2-7 | TRBV28